This T cell receptor beta chain was recorded in a study of read filtering for tumor transcriptome and immune sequencing. Turning to the study itself: By R-ISS, stages I, II and III held around 8, 15 and 7 patients. Per sample, TCR-region reads ranged about 4.05 to 11 million by IR-seq, about 80 to 1,400 by RNA-seq.

V was cut by 3 bases and J by 6 bases, with 12 bases left in between. Germline V gene lookup returns CDR1 LGHNT and CDR2 FRNRAP. This CDR3 is 14 amino acids long. Molecular barcoded adaptors covering alpha/delta and beta/gamma chains were used on approximately 440 ng RNA. TCRdb reprocessed the reads via MiXCR and lists one record per CDR3 protein. Of around 140,000 distinct CDR3 sequences in the sample, around 13% are singletons; the top ten hold about 7.7%. This clonotype was recorded many times. Sequenced: a population of CD138-negative cells sorted from bone marrow. This TCR was recovered from a donor at least 40 years old with multiple myeloma. The chain carries TRBV12-5 and TRBJ2-1; the D gene is possibly TRBD2 (6 bases). The CDR3 DNA sequence: TGTGCTAGTGGTTTAGGGACTTCTTTCAATGAGCAGTTCTTC. Translation: CASGLGTSFNEQFF.